The T cell receptor (beta chain) described here comes from a study of monozygotic twins with cystic fibrosis. The method was immunoSEQ multiplex PCR; TCRdb's version includes in-frame clones alone and lacks a portion of them. Altogether around 15,000 clones are present, roughly nine tenths being singletons, with the ten largest covering approximately 0.7%. Overall study results and limits: In 13 of 16 pairs, V gene usage was closest to the co-twin's.

Concerning this clone itself: What it binds is not known.

V gave up 10 bases and J gave up 3 bases, with 19 bases separating them. Germline CDR1 and CDR2: SGHRS and YFSETQ. The CDR3 spans 15 residues. Input material: blood. The chain uses TRBV5-1 and TRBJ2-2, with D tentatively TRBD1 or TRBD2 (5 bases each). The receptor comes from a boy between 10 and 17 years old with cystic fibrosis. The CDR3 nucleotides are TGCGCCTCCAAGGTCCGGGGCGCGGACACCGGGGAGCTGTTTTTT. Amino acids: CASKVRGADTGELFF.